The 25 T cell receptor beta chains below come from one sample, sequenced in a study of blood T cell repertoires in COVID-19. The table came from immunoSEQ multiplex PCR; TCRdb's copy has only in-frame clones and leaves some out. Of 200,000 to 250,000 clones detected, 75% to 85% appear once; the ten largest clones hold 7.5% to 10%. The sequenced material came from PBMCs or T cells enriched from blood (not recorded which). These receptors were obtained from a middle-aged man who had recovered from COVID-19.

The rearrangement links TRBV27 to TRBJ1-1, with TRBD1 matching 9 bases. Trimming cost V 4 bases and J 5 bases; bases outside gene matches: 11. This CDR3 contains 16 residues. The V gene's germline CDR1 is MNHEY and CDR2 SMNVEV (reference sequence). The chain's CDR3 is CASSSYGTGGITEAFF. CDR3 nucleotides: TGTGCCAGCAGTTCCTACGGCACAGGGGGCATTACTGAAGCTTTCTTT.

The CDR3: CASSLKLAGNYNEQFF. The CDR3 DNA sequence: TGTGCCAGTAGTTTAAAACTAGCGGGGAATTACAATGAGCAGTTCTTC. The V gene is TRBV19, the J gene TRBJ2-1, with 10 positions matching TRBD2. The CDR3 runs to 16 residues. Germline V gene data show CDR1 as LNHDA and CDR2 as SQIVND (reference sequence). Germline trimming cut 5 bases from V and 4 bases from J; bases unmatched to any gene: 8.

The CDR3 DNA sequence: TGTGCCAGCTCCCCTCTCGGACAGGGGGCCGATGGCTACACCTTC. As protein: CASSPLGQGADGYTF. This chain connects TRBV27 to TRBJ1-2, with TRBD1 identical over 11 bases. Unmatched junction bases numbered 11, after V lost 8 bases and J lost 6 bases. CDR3 length equals 15 residues. Germline V CDR1 and CDR2: MNHEY, SMNVEV (reference sequence).

V and J are TRBV27 and TRBJ1-1; 8 bases align to TRBD1. V gave up 3 bases and J gave up 3 bases; unmatched junction bases: 3. Per the germline V gene, CDR1 is MNHEY and CDR2 is SMNVEV (reference sequence). CDR3 size: 14 residues. The CDR3: CASSLVRGHTEAFF. In DNA, the CDR3 is TGTGCCAGCAGTTTGGTCAGGGGGCACACTGAAGCTTTCTTT.

The CDR3 region is CASSLNWDSNYGYTF. The CDR3 DNA follows: TGCGCCAGCAGCTTGAATTGGGACAGTAACTATGGCTACACCTTC. The gene calls are TRBV5-1 and TRBJ1-2; 7 bases line up with TRBD1. Trimming cost V 1 base and J 1 base; bases outside gene matches: 4. This CDR3 region has 15 residues. Germline CDR1 SGHRS, CDR2 YFSETQ. The whole variable domain, filled in from reference TRBV5-1 and TRBJ1-2, reads KAGVTQTPRYLIKTRGQQVTLSCSPISGHRSVSWYQQTPGQGLQFLFEYFSETQRNKGNFPGRFSGRQFSNSRSEMNVSTLELGDSALYLCASSLNWDSNYGYTFGSGTRLTVV.

There are a few counts of this clone. This chain joins TRBV5-4 and TRBJ2-7, with a weak D call TRBD2 (7 bases). Germline CDR1 is SGHNT and CDR2 is YYREEE (reference sequence). The CDR3 sequence is 18 residues long. V dropped 3 bases and J dropped 1 base, with 23 bases sitting between them. DNA for the CDR3: TGTGCCAGCAGCTCCGGGGGAGGGACATCTAGATTTTCCTACGAGCAGTACTTC. Residues: CASSSGGGTSRFSYEQYF. Based on the CDR3 plus reference TRBV5-4 and TRBJ2-7, the full variable domain is ETGVTQSPTHLIKTRGQQVTLRCSSQSGHNTVSWYQQALGQGPQFIFQYYREEENGRGNFPPRFSGLQFPNYSSELNVNALELDDSALYLCASSSGGGTSRFSYEQYFGPGTRLTVT.

The chain carries TRBV5-8 and TRBJ1-1; 8 nucleotides agree with TRBD1. The CDR3 covers 15 residues. CDR1 and CDR2 from the germline V gene are SGHTS and YDEGEE. J lost 9 bases, V lost 0 bases, and 10 bases had no gene match. The CDR3 region has the DNA TGTGCCAGCAGCTTGGATTCCAGAAACAGGGGGAAAGCTTTCTTT. Translated, it gives CASSLDSRNRGKAFF.

The chain uses TRBV9 and TRBJ1-4, with D tentatively TRBD1 (5 bases). The CDR3 covers 13 residues. The germline V gene encodes CDR1 SGDLS and CDR2 YYNGEE. V lost 8 bases, J lost 4 bases, and 12 bases lay in between. The CDR3 region has the DNA TGTGCCAGGTGGCGACAGAATAATGAAAAACTGTTTTTT. It translates to CARWRQNNEKLFF.

This clone was recorded many times. The chain has TRBV2 and TRBJ2-7; 10 bases match TRBD1. Germline values: CDR1 SNHLY, CDR2 FYNNEI. The length of the CDR3 is 13 residues. The V segment lost 6 bases and the J segment 9 bases; nucleotides outside the gene matches: 8. CDR3 sequence: CASRSGQGGSQYF. The CDR3 DNA sequence: TGTGCCAGCAGGTCCGGACAGGGGGGGTCGCAGTACTTC. Drawing the rest from reference TRBV2 and TRBJ2-7, the complete variable domain is EPEVTQTPSHQVTQMGQEVILRCVPISNHLYFYWYRQILGQKVEFLVSFYNNEISEKSEIFDDQFSVERPDGSNFTLKIRSTKLEDSAMYFCASRSGQGGSQYFGPGTRLTVT.

In this sample, this clone turned up once. The chain employs TRBV24-1 and TRBJ2-1; 12 positions agree with TRBD2. The CDR3 runs 16 residues. Germline values: CDR1 KGHDR, CDR2 SFDVKD. V trimming: 4 bases; J trimming: 5 bases; junction bases outside the gene matches: 5. The CDR3 is CATSEPSGRADNEQFF. The CDR3, as DNA: TGTGCCACCAGTGAACCTAGCGGGAGGGCGGACAATGAGCAGTTCTTC.

The chain is built from TRBV7-2 and TRBJ2-1; 7 bases align to TRBD1. J was trimmed by 3 bases and V by 1 base; bases with no gene match: 3. This CDR3 region has 15 residues. Germline CDR1 is SGHTA and CDR2 is FQGNSA. The CDR3 here is CASSLGQGNYNEQFF. The CDR3 bases are TGTGCCAGCAGCTTAGGACAGGGTAACTACAATGAGCAGTTCTTC.

The genes are TRBV7-6 and TRBJ1-4; weak D call: TRBD1 (6 bases). Trimming shortened V by 5 bases and J by 13 bases, and 14 bases separated the two germline ends. The CDR3 has 12 amino acids. CDR1 and CDR2 (germline): SGHVS, FNYEAQ. CDR3 DNA sequence: TGTGCCAGCAGCCCGCAGGGGTTGGTACTGTTTTTT. It yields the protein CASSPQGLVLFF.

V usage is TRBV5-5 and J usage is TRBJ2-1, with 12 bases lining up with TRBD2. The CDR3 sequence is 15 residues long. Germline-derived CDR1 and CDR2 are SGHKS and YYEKEE (reference sequence). After removal of 2 bases from V and 7 bases from J, the junction contained 4 bases not matched to a gene. This CDR3 reads CASSFMLAGGNEQFF. The CDR3 bases are TGTGCCAGCAGCTTTATGCTAGCGGGAGGGAATGAGCAGTTCTTC.

The chain employs TRBV18 and TRBJ1-1; 8 bases match TRBD1. V gave up 4 bases and J gave up 5 bases; unmatched junction bases: 12. The germline gives CDR1 KGHSH, CDR2 LQKENI. CDR3 length: 16 residues. The CDR3 loop reads CASSLMDRVTGTEAFF. CDR3 in DNA: TGTGCCAGCTCACTCATGGACAGGGTAACAGGGACTGAAGCTTTCTTT.

With respect to this clone: At the DNA level, this CDR3 is encoded by other sequences in the same sample as well. The chain links TRBV7-8 to TRBJ1-3, with 7 positions matching TRBD1. The germline V gene encodes CDR1 SGHVS and CDR2 FQNEAQ. The CDR3 covers 14 residues. V lost 5 bases and J lost 2; bases outside the gene matches: 3. CDR3 amino acids: CASSPDRAGNTIYF. In DNA, the CDR3 is TGTGCCAGCAGCCCAGACAGGGCTGGAAACACCATATATTTT.

This chain uses TRBV12-3 or TRBV12-4 with TRBJ2-7, with a tentative D call TRBD1 (5 bases). The CDR3 runs to 12 residues. Trimming left V 6 bases short and J 5 bases short, with 11 bases between. CDR3 bases: TGTGCCAGCAGCGACCAGGGCCACGAGCAGTACTTC. Translating gives CASSDQGHEQYF.

This clone has only one observation. The chain uses TRBV27 and TRBJ1-1; 7 positions match TRBD1. The CDR3 extends over 14 amino acids. V dropped 7 bases and J dropped 1; count of bases not matched to a gene: 6. Per the germline V gene, CDR1 is MNHEY and CDR2 is SMNVEV (reference sequence). CDR3 amino acids: CASNSDRPNTEAFF. In DNA, the CDR3 is TGTGCCAGCAATTCGGACAGGCCGAACACTGAAGCTTTCTTT.

This clone was recorded only once. The CDR3 DNA sequence: TGCGCCAGCAGCCAAGTACAGGGGCCTAAAGAGACCCAGTACTTC. It is translated as CASSQVQGPKETQYF. The chain couples TRBV4-1 to TRBJ2-5; 7 bases map to TRBD1. In germline, CDR1 is MGHRA, CDR2 YSYEKL. J was trimmed by 3 bases and V by 1 base; bases with no gene match: 5. The CDR3 spans 15 residues.

CDR3 nucleotides: TGTGCCATCAGTGAGTCGATCATGACTAGCGGGGGTGGTACTGAGCAGTTCTTC. Its protein product is CAISESIMTSGGGTEQFF. This chain links TRBV10-3 with TRBJ2-1; TRBD2 matches 12 bases. CDR1 and CDR2 from the germline V gene are ENHRY and SYGVKD. There are 18 residues in the CDR3. With V trimmed by 0 bases and J by 9 bases, 12 bases remained unmatched.

This chain connects TRBV7-2 to TRBJ2-1; a weak D match, TRBD2 (5 bases). The germline V gene has CDR1 SGHTA and CDR2 FQGNSA. Deletions cut 4 bases from V and 4 bases from J, with 20 bases between. This CDR3 has 17 residues. CDR3 sequence reads: CASSSRSRGRVYNEQFF. DNA of the CDR3: TGTGCCAGCAGCTCACGAAGTAGAGGGAGAGTGTACAATGAGCAGTTCTTC. Full variable domain (missing parts from reference TRBV7-2 and TRBJ2-1): GAGVSQSPSNKVTEKGKDVELRCDPISGHTALYWYRQSLGQGLEFLIYFQGNSAPDKSGLPSDRFSAERTGGSVSTLTIQRTQQEDSAVYLCASSSRSRGRVYNEQFFGPGTRLTVL.

V usage is TRBV15 and J usage is TRBJ1-6; D remains unclear. Germline loops: CDR1 LNHNV, CDR2 YYDKDF (reference sequence). Trimming took 2 bases from V and 0 from J, leaving 5 bases between them. CDR3 length equals 15 residues. In nucleotides, the CDR3 is TGTGCCACCAGCAGACAGCGCTCCTATAATTCACCCCTCCACTTT. Its translation: CATSRQRSYNSPLHF.

This chain links TRBV5-1 with TRBJ2-1, with 8 bases that match TRBD2. CDR1 is SGHRS and CDR2 is YFSETQ in the germline V gene. The V gene end was trimmed by 4 bases and the J gene end by 1 base; junction bases not matched to a gene: 7. The CDR3 is made up of 16 amino acids. CDR3 protein: CASSLRAGVSYNEQFF. The CDR3 DNA sequence: TGCGCCAGCAGCCTACGAGCGGGAGTATCCTACAATGAGCAGTTCTTC.

The rearrangement links TRBV5-1 to TRBJ1-3; 9 nucleotides line up with TRBD1. Germline V gene sequence: CDR1 SGHRS, CDR2 YFSETQ. Trimming at V came to 5 bases and at J to 2 bases, leaving 5 bases not matched to a gene. This CDR3 spans 15 amino acids. This CDR3 reads CASSSTGGTGNTIYF. The CDR3 DNA reads as TGCGCCAGCAGTTCTACAGGGGGCACTGGAAACACCATATATTTT. The full variable domain, completed using reference TRBV5-1 and TRBJ1-3, is KAGVTQTPRYLIKTRGQQVTLSCSPISGHRSVSWYQQTPGQGLQFLFEYFSETQRNKGNFPGRFSGRQFSNSRSEMNVSTLELGDSALYLCASSSTGGTGNTIYFGEGSWLTVV.

The chain is built from TRBV3-1 (or the pseudogene TRBV3-2) and TRBJ2-7, with D possibly matching TRBD2 (6 bases). Trimming shortened V by 0 bases and J by 0 bases, and 12 bases separated the two germline ends. The CDR3 has 16 amino acids. CDR1 LGHDT and CDR2 YNNKEL come from the germline V gene (reference sequence). CDR3 sequence: CASSQDSAGSSYEQYF. CDR3 nucleotide sequence: TGTGCCAGCAGCCAAGATTCGGCGGGGAGCTCCTACGAGCAGTACTTC.

The rearrangement links TRBV3-1 (or the pseudogene TRBV3-2) to TRBJ2-7; TRBD2 matches at 11 bases. CDR3 length: 15 amino acids. Germline assignment: CDR1 LGHDT and CDR2 YNNKEL (reference sequence). V lost 4 bases to trimming and J lost 6 bases; unmatched junction nucleotides: 8. CDR3 coding DNA: TGTGCCAGCAGCCCCCGGGGTAGCGGGAGGGTCGAGCAGTACTTC. Its protein product is CASSPRGSGRVEQYF.